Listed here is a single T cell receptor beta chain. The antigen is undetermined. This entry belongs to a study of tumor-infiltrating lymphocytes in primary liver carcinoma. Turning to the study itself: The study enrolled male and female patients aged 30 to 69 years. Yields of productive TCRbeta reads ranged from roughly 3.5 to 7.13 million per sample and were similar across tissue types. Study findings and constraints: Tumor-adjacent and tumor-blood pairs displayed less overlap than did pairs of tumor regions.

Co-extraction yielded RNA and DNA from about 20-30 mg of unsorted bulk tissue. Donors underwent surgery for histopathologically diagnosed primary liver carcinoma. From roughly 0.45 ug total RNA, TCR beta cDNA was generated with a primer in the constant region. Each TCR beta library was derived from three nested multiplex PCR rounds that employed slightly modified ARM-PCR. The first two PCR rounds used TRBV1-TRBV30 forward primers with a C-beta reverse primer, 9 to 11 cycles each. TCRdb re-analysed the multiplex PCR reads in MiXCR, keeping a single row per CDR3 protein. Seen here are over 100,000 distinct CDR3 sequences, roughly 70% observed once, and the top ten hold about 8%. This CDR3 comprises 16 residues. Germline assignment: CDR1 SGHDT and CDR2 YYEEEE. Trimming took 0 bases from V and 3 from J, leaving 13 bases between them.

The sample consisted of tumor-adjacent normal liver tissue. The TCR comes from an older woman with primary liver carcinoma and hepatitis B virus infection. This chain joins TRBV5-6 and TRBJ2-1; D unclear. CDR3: CASSLELSISYNEQFF. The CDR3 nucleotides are TGTGCCAGCAGCTTGGAACTCTCTATCAGCTACAATGAGCAGTTCTTC. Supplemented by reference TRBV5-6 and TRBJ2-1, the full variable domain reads DAGVTQSPTHLIKTRGQQVTLRCSPKSGHDTVSWYQQALGQGPQFIFQYYEEEERQRGNFPDRFSGHQFPNYSSELNVNALLLGDSALYLCASSLELSISYNEQFFGPGTRLTVL.